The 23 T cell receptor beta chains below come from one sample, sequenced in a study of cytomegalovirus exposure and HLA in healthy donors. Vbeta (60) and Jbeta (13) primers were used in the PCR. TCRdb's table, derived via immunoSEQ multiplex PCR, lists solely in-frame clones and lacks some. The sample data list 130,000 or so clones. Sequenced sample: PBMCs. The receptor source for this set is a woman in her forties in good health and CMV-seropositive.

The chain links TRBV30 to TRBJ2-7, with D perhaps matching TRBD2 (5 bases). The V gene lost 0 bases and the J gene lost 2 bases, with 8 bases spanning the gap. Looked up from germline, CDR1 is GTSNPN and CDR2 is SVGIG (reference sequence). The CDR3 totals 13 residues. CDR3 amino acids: CAWSVGGPYEQYF. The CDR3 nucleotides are TGTGCCTGGAGTGTCGGCGGGCCCTACGAGCAGTACTTC. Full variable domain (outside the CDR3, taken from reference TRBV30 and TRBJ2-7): SQTIHQWPATLVQPVGSPLSLECTVEGTSNPNLYWYRQAAGRGLQLLFYSVGIGQISSEVPQNLSASRPQDRQFILSSKKLLLSDSGFYLCAWSVGGPYEQYFGPGTRLTVT.

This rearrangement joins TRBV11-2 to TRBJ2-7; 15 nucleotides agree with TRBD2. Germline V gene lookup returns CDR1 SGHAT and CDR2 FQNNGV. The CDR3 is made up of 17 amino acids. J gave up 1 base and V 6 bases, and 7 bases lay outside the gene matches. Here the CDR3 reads CASSKGLAGGQSYEQYF. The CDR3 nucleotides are TGTGCCAGCAGTAAAGGACTAGCGGGAGGGCAGTCCTACGAGCAGTACTTC.

The CDR3 reads CASSTRGLSSYNEQFF. CDR3 nucleotides: TGTGCCAGTAGTACCCGGGGGTTGAGCTCCTACAATGAGCAGTTCTTC. The chain combines TRBV19 with TRBJ2-1; D is possibly TRBD2 (6 bases). CDR1 and CDR2 (germline): LNHDA, SQIVND (reference sequence). The germline V and J ends were trimmed by 4 bases and 0 bases, with 13 bases remaining between them. This CDR3 is built from 16 residues.

The DNA for the CDR3 is TGTGCCAGCAGCCGGGTCGATGAGCAGTTCTTC. This encodes CASSRVDEQFF. The chain carries TRBV7-9 and TRBJ2-1; the D is unclear. The germline V gene encodes CDR1 SEHNR and CDR2 FQNEAQ (reference sequence). The CDR3 is 11 residues long. V was cut by 5 bases and J by 8 bases, with 7 bases left in between.

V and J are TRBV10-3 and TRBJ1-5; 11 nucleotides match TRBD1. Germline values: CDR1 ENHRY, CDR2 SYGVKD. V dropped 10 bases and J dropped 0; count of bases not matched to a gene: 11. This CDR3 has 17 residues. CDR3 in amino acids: CATPGQGDSHSNQPQHF. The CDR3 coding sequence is TGTGCCACCCCGGGACAGGGGGATAGTCATAGCAATCAGCCCCAGCATTTT.

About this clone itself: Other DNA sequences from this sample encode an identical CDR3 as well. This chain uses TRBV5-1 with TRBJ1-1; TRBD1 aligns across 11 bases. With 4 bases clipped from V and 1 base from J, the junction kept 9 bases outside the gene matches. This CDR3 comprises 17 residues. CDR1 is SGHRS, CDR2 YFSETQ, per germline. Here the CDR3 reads CASSIGTGGMGNTEAFF. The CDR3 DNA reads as TGCGCCAGCAGCATTGGGACAGGGGGTATGGGGAACACTGAAGCTTTCTTT.

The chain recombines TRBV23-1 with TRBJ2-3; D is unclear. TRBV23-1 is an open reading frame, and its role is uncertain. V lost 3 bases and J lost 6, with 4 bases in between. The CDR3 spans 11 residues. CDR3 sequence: CASSHGDTQYF. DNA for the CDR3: TGCGCCAGCAGTCACGGGGATACGCAGTATTTT.

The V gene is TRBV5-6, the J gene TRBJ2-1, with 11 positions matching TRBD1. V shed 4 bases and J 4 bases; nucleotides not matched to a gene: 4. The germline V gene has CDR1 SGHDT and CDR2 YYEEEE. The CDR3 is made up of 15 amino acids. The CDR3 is CASSLGTGGYNEQFF. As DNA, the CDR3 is TGTGCCAGCAGCCTAGGGACAGGGGGTTACAATGAGCAGTTCTTC.

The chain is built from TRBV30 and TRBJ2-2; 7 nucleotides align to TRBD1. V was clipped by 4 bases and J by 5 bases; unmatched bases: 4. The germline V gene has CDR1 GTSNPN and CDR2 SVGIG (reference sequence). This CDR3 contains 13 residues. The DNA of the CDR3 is TGTGCCTGGACCAACAGGGGAACCGGGGAGCTGTTTTTT. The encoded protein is CAWTNRGTGELFF.

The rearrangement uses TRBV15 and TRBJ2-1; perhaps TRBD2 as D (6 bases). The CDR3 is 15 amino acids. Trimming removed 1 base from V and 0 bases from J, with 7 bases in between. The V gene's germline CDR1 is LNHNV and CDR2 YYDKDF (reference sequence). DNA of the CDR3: TGTGCCACCAGCAGAGGGCGGGACTCCTACAATGAGCAGTTCTTC. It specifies CATSRGRDSYNEQFF. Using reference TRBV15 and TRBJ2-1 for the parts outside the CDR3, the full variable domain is DAMVIQNPRYQVTQFGKPVTLSCSQTLNHNVMYWYQQKSSQAPKLLFHYYDKDFNNEADTPDNFQSRRPNTSFCFLDIRSPGLGDTAMYLCATSRGRDSYNEQFFGPGTRLTVL.

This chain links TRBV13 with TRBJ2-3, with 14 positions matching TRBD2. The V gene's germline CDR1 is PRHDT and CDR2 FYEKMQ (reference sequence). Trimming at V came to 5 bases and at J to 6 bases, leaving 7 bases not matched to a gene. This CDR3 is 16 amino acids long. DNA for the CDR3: TGTGCCAGCAGCGCGGGACTAGCGGGAGATGGGGATACGCAGTATTTT. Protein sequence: CASSAGLAGDGDTQYF.

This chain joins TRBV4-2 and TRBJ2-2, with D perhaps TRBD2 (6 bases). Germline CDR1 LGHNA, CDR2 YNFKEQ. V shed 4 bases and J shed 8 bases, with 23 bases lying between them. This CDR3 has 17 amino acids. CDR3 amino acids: CASSRTRWGTQKGELFF. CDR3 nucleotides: TGTGCCAGCAGCCGCACCCGCTGGGGGACTCAAAAGGGGGAGCTGTTTTTT.

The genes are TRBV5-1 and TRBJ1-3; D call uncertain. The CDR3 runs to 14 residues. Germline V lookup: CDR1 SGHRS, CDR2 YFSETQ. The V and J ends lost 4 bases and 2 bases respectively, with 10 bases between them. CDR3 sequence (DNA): TGCGCCAGCAGCCTATGGGAGGCTGGAAACACCATATATTTT. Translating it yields CASSLWEAGNTIYF.

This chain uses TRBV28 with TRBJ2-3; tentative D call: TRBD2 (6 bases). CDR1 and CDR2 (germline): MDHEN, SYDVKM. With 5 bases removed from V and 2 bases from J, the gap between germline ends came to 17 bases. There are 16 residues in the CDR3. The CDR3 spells CASSPPPSVSTDTQYF. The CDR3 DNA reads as TGTGCCAGCAGTCCCCCCCCTAGCGTGTCCACAGATACGCAGTATTTT.

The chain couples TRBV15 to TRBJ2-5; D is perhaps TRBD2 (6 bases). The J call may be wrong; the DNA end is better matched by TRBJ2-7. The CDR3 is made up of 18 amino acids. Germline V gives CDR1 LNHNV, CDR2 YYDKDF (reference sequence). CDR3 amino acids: CATSRDLGWGLAPYEQYF. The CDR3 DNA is TGTGCCACCAGCAGAGATCTCGGGTGGGGACTTGCCCCCTACGAGCAGTACTTC.

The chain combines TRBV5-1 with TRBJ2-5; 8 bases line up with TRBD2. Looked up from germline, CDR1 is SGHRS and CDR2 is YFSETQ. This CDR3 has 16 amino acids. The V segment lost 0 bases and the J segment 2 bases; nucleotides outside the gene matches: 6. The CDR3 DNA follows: TGCGCCAGCAGCTTGGGCCCCGGGAGGGGTCAAGAGACCCAGTACTTC. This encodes CASSLGPGRGQETQYF.

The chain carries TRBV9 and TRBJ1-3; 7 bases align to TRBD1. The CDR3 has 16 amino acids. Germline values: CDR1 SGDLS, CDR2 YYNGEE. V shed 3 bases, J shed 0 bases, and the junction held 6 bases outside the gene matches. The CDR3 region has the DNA TGTGCCAGCAGCGATGACAGGGCGAGCTCTGGAAACACCATATATTTT. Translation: CASSDDRASSGNTIYF.

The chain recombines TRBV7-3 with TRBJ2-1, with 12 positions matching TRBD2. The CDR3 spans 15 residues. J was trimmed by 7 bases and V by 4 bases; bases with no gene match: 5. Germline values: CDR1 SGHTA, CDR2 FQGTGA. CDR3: CASSYGLAGINEQFF. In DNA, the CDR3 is TGTGCCAGCAGCTATGGACTAGCGGGAATAAATGAGCAGTTCTTC.

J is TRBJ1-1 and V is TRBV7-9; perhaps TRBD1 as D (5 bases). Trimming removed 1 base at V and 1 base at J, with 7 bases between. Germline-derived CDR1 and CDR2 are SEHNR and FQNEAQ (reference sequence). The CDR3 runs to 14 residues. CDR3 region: CASSLGQQNTEAFF. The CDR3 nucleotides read TGTGCCAGCAGCTTAGGACAGCAGAACACTGAAGCTTTCTTT.

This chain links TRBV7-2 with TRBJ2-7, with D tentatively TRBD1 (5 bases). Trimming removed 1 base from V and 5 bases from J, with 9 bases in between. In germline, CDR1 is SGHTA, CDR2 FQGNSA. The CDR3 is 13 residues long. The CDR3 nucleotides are TGTGCCAGCAGCTTAGTCCCAGGGAACGAGCAGTACTTC. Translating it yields CASSLVPGNEQYF.

The CDR3 DNA reads TGTGCCAGCAGCTTAGATCCTCGGGCCCAGTACTTC. Translated: CASSLDPRAQYF. The J gene is TRBJ2-5, the V gene TRBV11-2; D gene ambiguous. Germline V CDR1 and CDR2: SGHAT, FQNNGV. V dropped 0 bases and J dropped 9 bases, with 8 bases sitting between them. The CDR3 consists of 12 residues.

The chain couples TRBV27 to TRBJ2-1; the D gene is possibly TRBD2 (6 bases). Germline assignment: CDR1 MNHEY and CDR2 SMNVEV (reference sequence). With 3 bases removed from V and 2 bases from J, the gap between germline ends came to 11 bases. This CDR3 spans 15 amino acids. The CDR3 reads CASSFGEATYNEQFF. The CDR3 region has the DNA TGTGCCAGCAGTTTTGGGGAGGCAACCTACAATGAGCAGTTCTTC.

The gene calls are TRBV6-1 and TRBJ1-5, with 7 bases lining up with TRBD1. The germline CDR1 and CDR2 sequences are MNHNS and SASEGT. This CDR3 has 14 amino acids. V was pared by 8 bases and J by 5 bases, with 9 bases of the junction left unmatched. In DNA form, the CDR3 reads TGTGCCAGCCGACAGGGAACGGTTTATCAGCCCCAGCATTTT. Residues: CASRQGTVYQPQHF.